This is a list of T cell receptor beta chains from one sample in a study of shared clonotypes between healthy human individuals. Clones were sequenced by immunoSEQ multiplex PCR, and TCRdb holds only the in-frame ones, with some missing. The sample holds approximately 330,000 clones; around 67% are singletons and the top ten take under 11%. The sample comprised memory CD4+ T cells sorted from blood. These receptors came from a man aged 25-45 years in good health. Both conserved end residues are part of each CDR3. A D gene is named only where the DNA matches it firmly. Rows may omit the clone size; those that give it use once, few, many or a size class.

clone size | J gene | D gene | V gene | CDR3 protein | CDR3 DNA
NA | TRBJ1-1 | TRBD1 | TRBV5-4 | CASRRDRASTEAFF | TGTGCCAGCAGGCGGGACAGGGCAAGCACTGAAGCTTTCTTT
NA | TRBJ2-7 | TRBD2 | TRBV5-1 | CASSLGAGPTYEQYF | TGCGCCAGCAGCTTGGGAGCGGGACCCACCTACGAGCAGTACTTC
NA | TRBJ2-7 | TRBD1 | TRBV27 | CASSRQGFEQYF | TGTGCCAGCAGTAGACAGGGGTTCGAGCAGTACTTC
NA | TRBJ2-7 | TRBD1 | TRBV9 | CASSFRGTGLWEQYF | TGTGCCAGCAGCTTTAGAGGGACAGGGCTTTGGGAGCAGTACTTC
NA | TRBJ2-2 | NA | TRBV19 | CATSPFNGELFF | TGTGCCACAAGCCCCTTTAACGGGGAGCTGTTTTTT
NA | TRBJ1-2 | NA | TRBV5-4 | CASSLEGLGNYGYTF | TGTGCCAGCAGCTTGGAGGGACTCGGAAACTATGGCTACACCTTC
NA | TRBJ2-2 | NA | TRBV11-2 | CASSLDLGSLLVGTGELFF | TGTGCCAGCAGCTTAGATCTGGGCAGTTTGCTTGTTGGGACCGGGGAGCTGTTTTTT
NA | TRBJ2-3 | NA | TRBV11-3 | CASSATTDTQYF | TGTGCCAGCAGCGCCACAACAGATACGCAGTATTTT
NA | TRBJ2-7 | TRBD1 | TRBV27 | CASSFWDRAREQYF | TGTGCCAGCAGTTTCTGGGACAGGGCTCGGGAGCAGTACTTC
few | TRBJ2-1 | NA | TRBV9 | CASSVEDRSYNEQFF | TGTGCCAGCAGCGTAGAGGATCGCTCCTACAATGAGCAGTTCTTC
NA | TRBJ2-5 | NA | TRBV10-1 | CASSDPFIETQYF | TGCGCCAGCAGTGATCCGTTTATAGAGACCCAGTACTTC
NA | TRBJ1-5 | TRBD1 | TRBV5-1 | CASSLSGGHQPQHF | TGCGCCAGCAGCTTGTCAGGGGGACATCAGCCCCAGCATTTT
NA | TRBJ2-1 | NA | TRBV14 | CASSVYMGGSAYNEQFF | TGTGCCAGCAGCGTATACATGGGCGGATCCGCATACAATGAGCAGTTCTTC
NA | TRBJ2-3 | TRBD2 | TRBV27 | CASSLSGETDTQYF | TGTGCCAGCAGTTTAAGCGGGGAGACAGATACGCAGTATTTT
NA | TRBJ1-2 | TRBD1 | TRBV6-5 | CASSYGTGGGYTF | TGTGCCAGCAGTTACGGGACAGGGGGCGGCTACACCTTC
NA | TRBJ1-3 | NA | TRBV19 | CASSIPGIENTIYF | TGTGCCAGTAGTATTCCAGGGATCGAGAACACCATATATTTT
NA | TRBJ2-5 | NA | TRBV5-1 | CASARGHRETQYF | TGCGCCAGCGCTCGGGGGCATAGGGAGACCCAGTACTTC